A selection of T cell receptor beta chains follows, all from one sample in a study of blood T cells in healthy people across ages. TCRdb reanalysed the 5' RACE reads using MiXCR and keeps one entry per CDR3 protein. The table has about 1,500,000 distinct CDR3 sequences, about 30% seen once; the top ten hold 7.7%. The source material was blood. The receptors were gathered from a woman aged 25 to 39 in good health. The conserved cysteine and the conserved F or W are not part of the CDR3 here.

- TRBV7-2 VSSHDGQYEQY
TRBJ2-5 TRBV10-2 ATIPTSGETQY
TRBJ2-7 TRBV3-1 ASSLRKVGGGSDEQY
TRBJ2-5 TRBV10-1 ASSEQRGLDRETQY
TRBJ1-1 TRBV5-1 ASSLGGQLVEAF
TRBJ2-3 TRBV4-1 ASSQEGGYDEADTQY
TRBJ2-5 TRBV12-3/TRBV12-4 ASSLYEETQY
TRBJ2-2 TRBV4-3 ASSQGYRGNTGELF
TRBJ1-4 TRBV2 ASRKTGTGTEKLF
TRBJ2-7 TRBV19 ASSIGGGTSYEQY
TRBJ2-4 TRBV14 ASSRLVGPLNIQY
TRBJ2-3 TRBV20-1 SASPKAGGGTDTQY
TRBJ2-7 TRBV12-3/TRBV12-4 ASSRAGTSSFYEQY
TRBJ2-1 TRBV6-6 ASILAGSDNEQF
TRBJ2-5 TRBV29-1 SVTLSSDYERGGQETQY
TRBJ2-1 TRBV20-1 SARDLEGTSGRISYNEQF
- TRBV28 ASILAVGRYEQY
TRBJ1-2 TRBV20-1 SARVPHAWANYGYT
TRBJ2-7 TRBV29-1 SAEGGSYEQY
TRBJ1-2 TRBV15 ATSRALDEANYGYT
TRBJ2-7 TRBV20-1 SARDTGLAGDEQY
TRBJ2-2 TRBV11-2 ASSDRLENTGELF
TRBJ1-2 TRBV7-2 ASSSGTGGLANYGYT
TRBJ2-3 TRBV4-1 ASSQEGSLRSTDTQY
TRBJ2-5 TRBV5-5 ASSSTGTSEETQY
TRBJ1-1 TRBV12-5 ASGGGTTLFEAF
TRBJ1-1 TRBV12-3/TRBV12-4 ASSFFNSLMNEAF
TRBJ2-1 TRBV29-1 SVGGGEQF
TRBJ1-5 TRBV4-1 ATPTGYQPQH
TRBJ2-2 TRBV7-2 ASSSRTGGHTGELF
TRBJ2-2 TRBV9 ASSPPLQLAGFTGERF
TRBJ1-1 TRBV12-3/TRBV12-4 ASSLGGQGWTEAF
TRBJ1-2 TRBV3-1 ASSPRQGGGYT
TRBJ1-1 TRBV6-6 ASSYGENTEAF
TRBJ2-3 TRBV5-1 ASSFDTGADTQY
TRBJ1-4 TRBV12-3/TRBV12-4 ASSLAPRDEKLF
TRBJ1-2 TRBV4-2 ASSQDRAPGGYT
TRBJ2-6 TRBV5-6 ASSLDMGTYSSGANVLT
TRBJ1-4 TRBV14 ASSQNPADPLF
TRBJ2-7 TRBV7-2 ASSTGLGSYEQY
TRBJ2-7 TRBV29-1 SVGGQGRHEQY
TRBJ1-4 TRBV29-1 SVGGKDRGQDEKLF
TRBJ2-7 TRBV6-2/TRBV6-3 ASSGEWSEQY
TRBJ1-1 TRBV29-1 SVEGGQGIGAF
TRBJ2-1 TRBV19 ASSIGGAGGNEQF
TRBJ1-1 TRBV10-3 AIRDRANTEAF
TRBJ2-6 TRBV7-2 VSSDRGMDGANVLT
TRBJ2-5 TRBV24-1 ATSDYKETQY
TRBJ1-2 TRBV7-9 ASSLVQGQGDGYT
TRBJ2-7 TRBV7-9 ASSTSSGSYEQY